Described below is a single T cell receptor (beta chain) sequence and its context. The antigen is undetermined. The data stem from a study of vaccination and CD4 T cells after COVID-19. The wider study: Participants, all vaccine recipients, received two doses of either BNT162b2 or mRNA-1273. Overlapping peptides of the spike proteins of SARS-CoV-2, HCoV-NL63, HCoV-OC43 and HCoV-229E were used for cell stimulation. Post-vaccine sample collection happened at a median of approximately 77 days after dose two, ranging 14 to 241. A median of approximately 100 days (range 35 to 161) separated diagnosis from post-COVID sampling.

Treatment of the sample: roughly 10-day PBMC culture with coronavirus spike peptide pools or control peptides (ViraFEST assay). CDR1 is DFQATT and CDR2 is SNEGSKA in the germline V gene (reference sequence). Trimming pared 0 bases from V and 0 bases from J, leaving 17 bases between. The CDR3 has 17 amino acids. The assay that was used to sequence DNA from cultured CD4+ T cells was the Oncomine TCR Beta short-read assay. TCRdb analysed the PCR reads with MiXCR anew, one entry per CDR3 protein. The repertoire holds about 8,500 distinct CDR3 sequences, with 48% as singletons. The sequence was collected from a human donor who had recovered from COVID-19. The sample consisted of CD4+ T cells from blood, cultured in vitro. J is TRBJ1-1 and V is TRBV20-1, with D maybe TRBD1 (6 bases). CDR3 protein: CSARDQRAGAMNTEAFF. CDR3 nucleotides: TGCAGTGCTAGAGATCAGAGGGCAGGGGCCATGAACACTGAAGCTTTCTTT.